This T cell receptor (beta chain) was observed in a study of Ad26.COV2.S vaccination and SARS-CoV-2 variants. Treatment noted: roughly 19 received Ad26.COV2.S at low or high dose, single or two shots; roughly five received placebo; per-sample allocation not given. Specimen acquisition occurred on day 63 following the initial vaccine or placebo injection. Wuhan-strain spike was delivered by a replication-incompetent Ad26 vector. This CDR3 spans 15 amino acids. With 2 bases clipped from V and 1 base from J, the junction kept 4 bases outside the gene matches. Germline lookup yields CDR1 MNHEY and CDR2 SVGAGI. Libraries were prepared by immunoSEQ multiplex PCR; TCRdb keeps only in-frame clonotypes and omits some of them. Of some 250,000 clones listed, around nine tenths were seen once; the top ten hold roughly 10%.

This specimen was peripheral blood, taken in a trial of Ad26.COV2.S vaccine versus placebo. V usage is TRBV6-5 and J usage is TRBJ2-7; 8 bases agree with TRBD1. The receptor's source is a person between 18 and 65 years old who received the Ad26.COV2.S COVID-19 vaccine or a placebo. In DNA form, the CDR3 reads TGTGCCAGCAGTTACGCGGGACAGGCGTCCTACGAGCAGTACTTC. Its translation: CASSYAGQASYEQYF.